The 21 T cell receptor beta chains listed next were all sequenced from one sample in a study of blood T cells in healthy people across ages. Primed by a sample-barcoded 5' primer and a J-beta primer mix, a second PCR proceeded for about 7 to 12 cycles. TCRdb passed the 5' RACE reads through MiXCR, listing each CDR3 protein once. The profile covers over 1,500,000 distinct CDR3 sequences, with approximately 39% appearing a single time and roughly 24% taken by the ten largest. Sequenced input: blood. These receptor sequences come from a human donor in good health.

This clonotype came up a few times. The rearrangement joins TRBV20-1 to TRBJ1-2, with D unclear. Germline loops: CDR1 DFQATT, CDR2 SNEGSKA (reference sequence). The V gene lost 0 bases and the J gene lost 4 bases, with 15 bases spanning the gap. CDR3 size: 15 residues. Here the CDR3 reads CSARDVRGFGYGYTF. The CDR3 DNA reads as TGCAGTGCTAGAGATGTGCGAGGTTTCGGCTATGGCTACACCTTC.

CDR3: CASSLNRGRNEKLFF. CDR3 sequence (DNA): TGTGCCAGCAGTTTAAACAGGGGGCGTAATGAAAAACTGTTTTTT. The chain joins TRBV27 to TRBJ1-4, with 9 bases fitting TRBD1. The CDR3 spans 15 residues. In germline, CDR1 is MNHEY, CDR2 SMNVEV (reference sequence). V was pared by 2 bases and J by 4 bases, with 2 bases of the junction left unmatched.

The chain carries TRBV4-3 and TRBJ2-2; 9 bases agree with TRBD2. The trim removed 4 bases at V and 7 bases at J, leaving 10 bases unmatched. The CDR3 extends over 16 amino acids. Looked up from germline, CDR1 is LGHNA and CDR2 is YSLEER. CDR3 region: CASSPAAGGPIGELFF. As DNA, the CDR3 is TGCGCCAGCAGCCCGGCGGCGGGGGGGCCTATCGGGGAGCTGTTTTTT.

This clonotype was seen only a few times. The chain's CDR3 is CASSPGGLDEQYF. The CDR3 DNA follows: TGTGCCAGCTCCCCGGGGGGTCTCGACGAGCAGTACTTC. V usage is TRBV7-9 and J usage is TRBJ2-5; 7 positions match TRBD2. The DNA end favors TRBJ2-7, so the J call may be wrong. The CDR3 runs 13 residues. CDR1 SEHNR and CDR2 FQNEAQ come from the germline V gene (reference sequence).

This clonotype has only a few counts. V is TRBV20-1 and J is TRBJ2-5, with no clear D. In germline, CDR1 is DFQATT, CDR2 SNEGSKA (reference sequence). V gave up 1 base and J gave up 1 base, with 10 bases separating them. The CDR3 is 14 residues long. CDR3: CSARGLTAQETQYF. Here the CDR3 DNA reads TGCAGTGCTAGAGGATTAACTGCCCAAGAGACCCAGTACTTC.

Points on this clonotype: The germline gene is not matched at one end of the junction; a read error may be the cause. The rearrangement joins TRBV6-4 to TRBJ1-1; no reliable D call. Germline V gives CDR1 MRHNA, CDR2 SNTAGT. The CDR3 loop spans 13 amino acids. In nucleotides, the CDR3 is TGTGCCTGCAGCGAGGAGTTGGACACTGAAGCTTTCTTT. It specifies CACSEELDTEAFF.

This clonotype has more than one count but fewer than ten. The chain is built from TRBV20-1 and TRBJ2-3, with D hard to call. This CDR3 region has 19 residues. Germline assignment: CDR1 DFQATT and CDR2 SNEGSKA (reference sequence). The V and J ends lost 2 bases and 1 base respectively, with 25 bases between them. CDR3 amino acids: CSARPRTPSRGYGTDTQYF. CDR3 sequence (DNA): TGCAGTGCTAGACCACGAACCCCCTCGAGAGGTTATGGCACAGATACGCAGTATTTT.

This clonotype was detected only a few times. The chain has TRBV5-1 and TRBJ1-1; D not certain. The V end was cut by 4 bases, the J end by 0 bases, with 19 bases between. There are 17 residues in the CDR3. Germline V gene sequence: CDR1 SGHRS, CDR2 YFSETQ. CDR3 residues: CASSPGGMNLLNTEAFF. For the CDR3, the DNA is TGCGCCAGCAGCCCTGGTGGGATGAACCTTCTGAACACTGAAGCTTTCTTT.

V and J are TRBV2 and TRBJ2-5; 8 positions match TRBD2. Germline CDR1 reads SNHLY; CDR2 reads FYNNEI. The trim removed 6 bases at V and 4 bases at J, leaving 13 bases unmatched. The CDR3 spans 16 residues. The CDR3 sequence is CASSLASGGGRETQYF. For the CDR3, the DNA is TGTGCCAGCAGCCTCGCGTCGGGCGGGGGGAGAGAGACCCAGTACTTC.

With regard to this clonotype: A read error may explain this, as a much larger clone is one base away. V is TRBV2 and J is TRBJ2-1; the match to TRBD2 covers 11 bases. Judging by the DNA end, TRBJ2-7 fits better; the J call may be wrong. This CDR3 comprises 14 residues. CDR1 is SNHLY and CDR2 is FYNNEI in the germline V gene. CDR3 bases: TGTGCCAGTAGACTAGCGGGGCTATACAATGAGCAGTACTTC. Protein sequence: CASRLAGLYNEQYF.

The chain recombines TRBV29-1 with TRBJ1-1; D ambiguous. V was shortened by 5 bases and J by 7 bases, with 11 bases between the two germline ends. CDR3 length equals 11 residues. CDR1 and CDR2 (germline): SQVTM, ANQGSEA. CDR3 in amino acids: CSVPWALEAFF. CDR3 DNA sequence: TGCAGCGTTCCTTGGGCCCTTGAAGCTTTCTTT.

This chain uses TRBV27 with TRBJ2-5, with TRBD2 identical over 13 bases. The germline gives CDR1 MNHEY, CDR2 SMNVEV (reference sequence). The CDR3 covers 17 residues. J gave up 1 base and V 6 bases, and 8 bases lay outside the gene matches. CDR3 DNA: TGTGCCAGCAGGCCCTTGGGGACTAGCGGGACCCAAGAGACCCAGTACTTC. Translated: CASRPLGTSGTQETQYF.

The V and J genes are TRBV20-1 and TRBJ2-2; D is unresolved. The V end was cut by 3 bases, the J end by 1 base, with 6 bases between. The length of the CDR3 is 13 residues. Germline CDR1 reads DFQATT; CDR2 reads SNEGSKA (reference sequence). CDR3 nucleotides: TGCAGTGCTAGGGACCTGAACACCGGGGAGCTGTTTTTT. Protein product: CSARDLNTGELFF.

This chain connects TRBV24-1 to TRBJ1-4, with TRBD1 matching over 7 bases. The CDR3 covers 15 residues. Germline CDR1 KGHDR, CDR2 SFDVKD. V shed 4 bases, J shed 7 bases, and the junction held 8 bases outside the gene matches. The DNA for the CDR3 is TGTGCCACCAGTGACTCCAGACAGGGTGGTGAAAAACTGTTTTTT. Protein: CATSDSRQGGEKLFF.

The V and J genes are TRBV11-2 and TRBJ1-1; D unclear. The V and J ends lost 6 bases and 6 bases respectively, with 17 bases between them. Germline lookup yields CDR1 SGHAT and CDR2 FQNNGV. This CDR3 is 14 amino acids long. CDR3 amino acids: CASSDWTADAEAFF. In nucleotides, the CDR3 is TGTGCCAGCAGTGATTGGACCGCTGACGCTGAAGCTTTCTTT.

The gene calls are TRBV7-2 and TRBJ1-2, with a tentative D call TRBD1 (5 bases). The V end lost 2 bases, the J end lost 7 bases, and 20 bases lay between the germline ends. The CDR3 loop spans 16 amino acids. CDR1 is SGHTA and CDR2 is FQGNSA in the germline V gene. The CDR3 sequence: CASSLSARGGSRGYTF. The CDR3 nucleotides are TGTGCCAGCAGCTTAAGTGCGAGGGGAGGATCTCGTGGCTACACCTTC.

This clonotype was observed a handful of times. The rearrangement joins TRBV29-1 to TRBJ2-5, with D uncertain. The V gene lost 4 bases and the J gene lost 3 bases, with 9 bases spanning the gap. Germline lookup yields CDR1 SQVTM and CDR2 ANQGSEA. This CDR3 spans 12 amino acids. CDR3: CSVASPKETQYF. The CDR3 DNA follows: TGCAGCGTTGCCAGCCCTAAAGAGACCCAGTACTTC.

The chain joins TRBV7-3 to TRBJ2-4; D possibly corresponds to TRBD1 (6 bases). With the DNA end fitting TRBJ2-5 better, the J assignment may be wrong. The CDR3 covers 20 residues. Looked up from germline, CDR1 is SGHTA and CDR2 is FQGTGA. The CDR3 region is CASSPSGPDRATTGKETQYF. Here the CDR3 DNA reads TGTGCCAGCAGCCCGTCGGGTCCGGATAGGGCAACGACAGGAAAAGAGACCCAGTACTTC.

Comment on this clonotype: A much larger clone differs by one base, so this may be a read error. J is TRBJ2-4 and V is TRBV7-2; TRBD2 might be the D (6 bases). The CDR3 is made up of 15 amino acids. Trimming left V 2 bases short and J 13 bases short, with 21 bases between. Germline CDR1 and CDR2: SGHTA and FQGNSA. The DNA for the CDR3 is TGTGCCAGCAGCTTAATACGGGCAGGGACCAGCGGGCAGTACTTC. It encodes CASSLIRAGTSGQYF.

The rearrangement uses TRBV7-9 and TRBJ2-1; D remains unclear. Germline V gives CDR1 SEHNR, CDR2 FQNEAQ (reference sequence). Between the trimmed V and J ends, which lost 2 bases and 6 bases, there was a span of 14 bases. The CDR3 length is 15 residues. The CDR3 DNA sequence: TGTGCCAGCAGCTTATTGTCGGCGGCAGGCAATGAGCAGTTCTTC. Translating it yields CASSLLSAAGNEQFF.

The genes are TRBV6-5 and TRBJ1-2, with 7 positions matching TRBD1. CDR1 and CDR2 from the germline V gene are MNHEY and SVGAGI. This CDR3 is built from 16 residues. Trimming cost V 3 bases and J 4 bases; bases outside gene matches: 11. CDR3 bases: TGTGCCAGCAGTTATAGGAGGCAGGGGGGGATCTATGGCTACACCTTC. It translates to CASSYRRQGGIYGYTF.